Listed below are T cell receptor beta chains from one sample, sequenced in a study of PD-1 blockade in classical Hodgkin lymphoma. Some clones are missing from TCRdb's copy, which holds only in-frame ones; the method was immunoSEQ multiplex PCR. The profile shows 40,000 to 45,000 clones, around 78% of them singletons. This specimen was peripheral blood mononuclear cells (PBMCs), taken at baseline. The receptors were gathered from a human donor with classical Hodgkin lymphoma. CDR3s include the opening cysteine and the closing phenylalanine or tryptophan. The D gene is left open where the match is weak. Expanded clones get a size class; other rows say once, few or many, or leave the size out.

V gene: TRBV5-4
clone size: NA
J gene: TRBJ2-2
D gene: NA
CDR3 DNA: TGTGCCAGCAGCTTGGATGGAGCAGGGGAGCTGTTTTTT
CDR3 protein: CASSLDGAGELFF

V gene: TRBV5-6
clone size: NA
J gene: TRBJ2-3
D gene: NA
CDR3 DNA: TGTGCCAGCAGCGACCGGGGCCCGGGAACGGATACGCAGTATTTT
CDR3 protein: CASSDRGPGTDTQYF

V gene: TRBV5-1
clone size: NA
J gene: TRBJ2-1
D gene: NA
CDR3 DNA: TGCGCCAGCAGCCCCCAGGGTAGGGGAGTAAATGAGCAGTTCTTC
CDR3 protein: CASSPQGRGVNEQFF

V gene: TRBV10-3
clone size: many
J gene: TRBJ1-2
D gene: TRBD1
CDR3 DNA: TGTGCCATCAGTGAGGGGGACAGGTCCTACACCTTC
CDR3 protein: CAISEGDRSYTF

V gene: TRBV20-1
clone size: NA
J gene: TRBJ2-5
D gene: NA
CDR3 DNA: TGCAGTGCAAGGGTACAAGAGACCCAGTACTTC
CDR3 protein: CSARVQETQYF

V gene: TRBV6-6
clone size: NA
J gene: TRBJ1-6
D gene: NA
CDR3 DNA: TGTGCCAGCAGTTACCCGGAGGGGATTAGGAATTCACCCCTCCACTTT
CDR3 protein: CASSYPEGIRNSPLHF

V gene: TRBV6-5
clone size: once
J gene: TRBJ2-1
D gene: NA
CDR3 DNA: TGTGCCAGCAGGACCGGTTTAGCGGACACCAATGAGCAGTTCTTC
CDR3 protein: CASRTGLADTNEQFF

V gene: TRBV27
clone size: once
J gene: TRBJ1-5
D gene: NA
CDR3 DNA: TGTGCCAGCAGTATTAACAGGGTTCTGGGGCCCCAGCATTTT
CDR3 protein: CASSINRVLGPQHF

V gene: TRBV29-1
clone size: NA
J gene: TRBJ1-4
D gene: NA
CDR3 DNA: TGCAGCGTTGAGGACTCAACTAATGAAAAACTGTTTTTT
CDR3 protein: CSVEDSTNEKLFF

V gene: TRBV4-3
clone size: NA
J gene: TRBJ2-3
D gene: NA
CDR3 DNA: TGCGCCAGCAGCCCGCGCAATCCTACAGATACGCAGTATTTT
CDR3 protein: CASSPRNPTDTQYF

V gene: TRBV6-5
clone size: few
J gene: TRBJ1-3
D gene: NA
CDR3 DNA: TGTGCCAGCAGTTACTCCCAGGAGTCTGGAAACACCATATATTTT
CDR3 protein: CASSYSQESGNTIYF

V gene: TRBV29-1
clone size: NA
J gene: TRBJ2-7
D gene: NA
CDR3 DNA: TGCAGCGTTGGGGGTCCTGACGAGCAGTACTTC
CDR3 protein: CSVGGPDEQYF

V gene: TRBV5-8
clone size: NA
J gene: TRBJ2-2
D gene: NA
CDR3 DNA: TGTGCCAGCAGCCGGGTTATGAGCTCGAACACCGGGGAGCTGTTTTTT
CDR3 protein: CASSRVMSSNTGELFF

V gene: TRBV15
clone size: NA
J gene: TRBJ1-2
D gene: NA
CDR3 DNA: TGTGCCACCAGCAGAGGTAAAGGGTGGGAAGCCTTGGAGAGTGGCTACACCTTC
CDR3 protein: CATSRGKGWEALESGYTF

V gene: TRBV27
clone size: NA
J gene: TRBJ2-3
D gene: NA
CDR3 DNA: TGTGCCAGCAGTTTAATGGGCGCAGATACGCAGTATTTT
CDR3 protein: CASSLMGADTQYF

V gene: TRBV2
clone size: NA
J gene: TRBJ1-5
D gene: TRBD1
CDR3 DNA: TGTGCCAGCAGGGTCGGGACAGGGGTGAGTCAGCCCCAGCATTTT
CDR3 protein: CASRVGTGVSQPQHF

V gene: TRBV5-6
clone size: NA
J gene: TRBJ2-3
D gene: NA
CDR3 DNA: TGTGCCAGCAGCCCCGGGGTCACAGATACGCAGTATTTT
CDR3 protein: CASSPGVTDTQYF

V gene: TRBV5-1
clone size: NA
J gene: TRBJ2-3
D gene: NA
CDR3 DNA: TGCGCCAGCAGCCGAGGTGGTAGCACAGATACGCAGTATTTT
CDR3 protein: CASSRGGSTDTQYF

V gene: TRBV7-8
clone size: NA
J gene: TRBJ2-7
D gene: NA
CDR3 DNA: TGTGCCAGCAGCTTAGTGGGGGGCAGCTCCTACGAGCAGTACTTC
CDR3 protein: CASSLVGGSSYEQYF

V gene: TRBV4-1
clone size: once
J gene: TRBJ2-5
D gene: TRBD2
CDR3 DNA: TGCGCCAGCAGCCTAGCGGGGCCGGGACGGGTAGGAGAGACCCAGTACTTC
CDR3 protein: CASSLAGPGRVGETQYF

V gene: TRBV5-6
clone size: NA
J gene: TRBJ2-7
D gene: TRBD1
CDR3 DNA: TGTGCCAGCAGCGCCCCCGGGACAGGGGAAGACGAGCAGTACTTC
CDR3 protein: CASSAPGTGEDEQYF

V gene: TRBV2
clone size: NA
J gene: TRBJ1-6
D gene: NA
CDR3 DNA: TGTGCCAGCAGTGAAACCAGGGTTAATTCACCCCTCCACTTT
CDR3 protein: CASSETRVNSPLHF